This T cell receptor (beta chain) was captured by sequencing in a study of technical replicates of blood from a handful of donors. Sequencing was performed with immunoSEQ multiplex PCR; in TCRdb, only in-frame clones are kept and a portion is missing. Among 80,000 to 95,000 clones listed, approximately 97% were seen once. The origin of this receptor is a human donor in good health. The sample was T cells isolated from PBMCs.

The CDR3 is CAWSAGLAAGDEQFF. The DNA of the CDR3 is TGTGCCTGGAGTGCCGGACTAGCGGCTGGAGATGAGCAGTTCTTC. This chain uses TRBV30 with TRBJ2-1; TRBD2 aligns across 10 bases. The CDR3 consists of 15 residues. From germline, CDR1 is GTSNPN and CDR2 SVGIG (reference sequence). The J segment lost 8 bases and the V segment lost 1 base, leaving 8 bases of the junction unmatched. The full variable domain, in which reference TRBV30 and TRBJ2-1 provide the parts outside the CDR3, is SQTIHQWPATLVQPVGSPLSLECTVEGTSNPNLYWYRQAAGRGLQLLFYSVGIGQISSEVPQNLSASRPQDRQFILSSKKLLLSDSGFYLCAWSAGLAAGDEQFFGPGTRLTVL.